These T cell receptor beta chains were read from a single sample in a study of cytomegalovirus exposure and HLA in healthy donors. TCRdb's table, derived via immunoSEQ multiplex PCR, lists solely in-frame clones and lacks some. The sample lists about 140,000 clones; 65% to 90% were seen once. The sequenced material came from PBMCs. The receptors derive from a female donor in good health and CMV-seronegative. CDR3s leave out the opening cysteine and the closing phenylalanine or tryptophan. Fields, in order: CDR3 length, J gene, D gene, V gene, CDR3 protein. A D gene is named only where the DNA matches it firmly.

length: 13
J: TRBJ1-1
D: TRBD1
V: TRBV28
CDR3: ASSLATGPNTEAF

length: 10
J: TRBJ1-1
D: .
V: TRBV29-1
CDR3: SVPDTNTEAF

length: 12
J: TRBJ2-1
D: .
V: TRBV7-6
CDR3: ASSLAGVQNEQF

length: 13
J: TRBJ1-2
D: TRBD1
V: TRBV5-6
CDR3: ASSLEGGGYYGYT

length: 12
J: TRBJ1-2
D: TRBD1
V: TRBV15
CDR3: ATSLAGGIGGYT

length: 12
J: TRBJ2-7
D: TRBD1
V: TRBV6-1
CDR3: ASSVRDSSYEQY

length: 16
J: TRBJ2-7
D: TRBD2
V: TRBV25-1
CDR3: ASSEGLGQAGGRDEQY

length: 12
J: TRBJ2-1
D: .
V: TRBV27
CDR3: ASSLLSSYNEQF

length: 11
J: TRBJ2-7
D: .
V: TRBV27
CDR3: ASREGNTYEQY

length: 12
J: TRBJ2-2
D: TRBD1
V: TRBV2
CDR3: ASGQGSFAGELF

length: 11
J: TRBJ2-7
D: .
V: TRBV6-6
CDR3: ASSYDRSYEQY

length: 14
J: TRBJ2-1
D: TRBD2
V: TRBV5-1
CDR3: ASSPLRSGKRDEQF

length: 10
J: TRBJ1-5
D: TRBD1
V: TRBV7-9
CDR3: ASGGQGQPQH

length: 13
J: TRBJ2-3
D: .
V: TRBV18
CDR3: ASSPNGDSTDTQY

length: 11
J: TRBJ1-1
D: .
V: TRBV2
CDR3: ASSMGEGTEAF

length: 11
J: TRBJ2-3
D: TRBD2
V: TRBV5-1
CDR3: ASSPGGVDTQY

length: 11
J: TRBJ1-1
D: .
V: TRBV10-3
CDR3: AIRRESDTEAF